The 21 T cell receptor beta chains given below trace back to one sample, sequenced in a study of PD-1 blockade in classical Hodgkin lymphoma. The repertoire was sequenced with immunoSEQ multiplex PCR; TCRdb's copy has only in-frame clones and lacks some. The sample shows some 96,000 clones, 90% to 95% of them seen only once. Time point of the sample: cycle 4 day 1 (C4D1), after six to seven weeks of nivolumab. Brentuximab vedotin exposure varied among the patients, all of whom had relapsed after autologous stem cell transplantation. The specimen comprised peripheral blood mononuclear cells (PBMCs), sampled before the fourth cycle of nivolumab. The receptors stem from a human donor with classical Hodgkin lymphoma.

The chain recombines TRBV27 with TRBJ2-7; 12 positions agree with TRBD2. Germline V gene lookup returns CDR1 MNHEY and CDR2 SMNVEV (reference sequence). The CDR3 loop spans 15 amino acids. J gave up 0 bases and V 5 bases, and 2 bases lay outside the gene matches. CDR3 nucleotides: TGTGCCAGCAGTCCGACTAGCGGGAGCTCCTACGAGCAGTACTTC. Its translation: CASSPTSGSSYEQYF.

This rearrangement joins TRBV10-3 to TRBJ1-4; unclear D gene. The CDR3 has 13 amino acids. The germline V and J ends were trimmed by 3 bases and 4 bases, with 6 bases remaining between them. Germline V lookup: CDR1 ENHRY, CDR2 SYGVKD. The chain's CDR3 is CAISDRDNEKLFF. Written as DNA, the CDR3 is TGTGCCATCAGTGACCGAGATAATGAAAAACTGTTTTTT.

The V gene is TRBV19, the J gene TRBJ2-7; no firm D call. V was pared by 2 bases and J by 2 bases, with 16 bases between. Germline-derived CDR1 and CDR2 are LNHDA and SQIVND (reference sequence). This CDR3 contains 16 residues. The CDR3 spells CASSITLMTSAYEQYF. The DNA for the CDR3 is TGTGCCAGTAGTATAACCCTGATGACCTCCGCCTACGAGCAGTACTTC. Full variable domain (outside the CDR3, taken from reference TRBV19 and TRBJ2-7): DGGITQSPKYLFRKEGQNVTLSCEQNLNHDAMYWYRQDPGQGLRLIYYSQIVNDFQKGDIAEGYSVSREKKESFPLTVTSAQKNPTAFYLCASSITLMTSAYEQYFGPGTRLTVT.

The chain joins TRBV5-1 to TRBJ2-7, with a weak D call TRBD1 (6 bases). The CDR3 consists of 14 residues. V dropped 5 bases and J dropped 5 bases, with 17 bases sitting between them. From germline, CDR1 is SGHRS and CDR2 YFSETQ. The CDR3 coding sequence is TGCGCCAGCAGTCGCCAGGGGCGAATCGACGAGCAGTACTTC. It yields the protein CASSRQGRIDEQYF.

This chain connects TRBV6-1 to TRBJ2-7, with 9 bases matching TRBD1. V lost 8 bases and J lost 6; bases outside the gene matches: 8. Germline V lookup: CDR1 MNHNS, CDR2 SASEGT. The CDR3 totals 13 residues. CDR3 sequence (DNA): TGTGCCAGCGCAAGGGGACAGGGCTTCGAGCAGTACTTC. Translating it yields CASARGQGFEQYF.

The CDR3 is CASSPDRVNYGYTF. The DNA of the CDR3 is TGTGCCAGCAGTCCGGACAGAGTTAACTATGGCTACACCTTC. The chain couples TRBV27 to TRBJ1-2, with D possibly TRBD1 on 6 matching bases. V lost 5 bases and J lost 1, with 11 bases in between. The germline V gene has CDR1 MNHEY and CDR2 SMNVEV (reference sequence). The CDR3 is 14 residues long.

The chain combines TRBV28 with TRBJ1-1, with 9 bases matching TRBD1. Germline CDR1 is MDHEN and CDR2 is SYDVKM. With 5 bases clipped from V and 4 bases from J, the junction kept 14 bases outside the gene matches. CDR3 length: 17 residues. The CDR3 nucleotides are TGTGCCAGCAGTCCCTCGGGACAGGGACTGTTTAGCACTGAAGCTTTCTTT. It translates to CASSPSGQGLFSTEAFF.

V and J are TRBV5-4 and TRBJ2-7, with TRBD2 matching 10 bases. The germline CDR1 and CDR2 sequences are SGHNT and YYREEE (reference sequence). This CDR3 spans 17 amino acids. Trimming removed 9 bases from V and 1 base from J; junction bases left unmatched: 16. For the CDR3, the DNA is TGTGCCACCGCGAGGGCTAGCGGGAGTCGAACGTCCTACGAGCAGTACTTC. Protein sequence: CATARASGSRTSYEQYF.

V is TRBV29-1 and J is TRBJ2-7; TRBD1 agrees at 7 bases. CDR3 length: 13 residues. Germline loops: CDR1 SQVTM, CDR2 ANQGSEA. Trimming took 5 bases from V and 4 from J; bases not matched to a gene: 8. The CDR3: CSVHTGVSYEQYF. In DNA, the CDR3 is TGCAGCGTTCACACAGGGGTTAGTTACGAGCAGTACTTC.

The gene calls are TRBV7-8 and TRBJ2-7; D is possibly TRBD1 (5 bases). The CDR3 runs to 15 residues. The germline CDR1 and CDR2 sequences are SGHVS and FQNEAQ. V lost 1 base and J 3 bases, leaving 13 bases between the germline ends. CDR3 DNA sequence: TGTGCCAGCAGCTTAGAAGGGGTTTGGGGCTACGAGCAGTACTTC. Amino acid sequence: CASSLEGVWGYEQYF.

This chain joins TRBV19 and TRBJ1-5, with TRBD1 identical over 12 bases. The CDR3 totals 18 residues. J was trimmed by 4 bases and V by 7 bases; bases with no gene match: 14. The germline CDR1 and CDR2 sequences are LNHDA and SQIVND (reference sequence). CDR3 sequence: CASTPPGTGGSENQPQHF. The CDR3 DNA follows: TGTGCCAGTACCCCCCCCGGGACAGGGGGCTCCGAAAATCAGCCCCAGCATTTT.

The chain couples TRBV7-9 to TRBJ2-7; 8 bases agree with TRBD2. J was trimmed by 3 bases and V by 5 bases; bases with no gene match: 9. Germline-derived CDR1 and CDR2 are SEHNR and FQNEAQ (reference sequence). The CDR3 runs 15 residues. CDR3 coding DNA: TGTGCCAGCAGCCCCCTAGCGGGTAGGGGCTACGAGCAGTACTTC. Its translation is CASSPLAGRGYEQYF.

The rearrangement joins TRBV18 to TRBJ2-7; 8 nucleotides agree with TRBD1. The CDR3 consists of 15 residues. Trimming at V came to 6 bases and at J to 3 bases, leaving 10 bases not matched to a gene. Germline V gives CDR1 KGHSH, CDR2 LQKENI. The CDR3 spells CASSGTGGTDYEQYF. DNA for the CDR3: TGTGCCAGCTCCGGAACAGGGGGTACCGACTACGAGCAGTACTTC. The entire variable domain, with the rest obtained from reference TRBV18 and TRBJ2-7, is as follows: NAGVMQNPRHLVRRRGQEARLRCSPMKGHSHVYWYRQLPEEGLKFMVYLQKENIIDESGMPKERFSAEFPKEGPSILRIQQVVRGDSAAYFCASSGTGGTDYEQYFGPGTRLTVT.

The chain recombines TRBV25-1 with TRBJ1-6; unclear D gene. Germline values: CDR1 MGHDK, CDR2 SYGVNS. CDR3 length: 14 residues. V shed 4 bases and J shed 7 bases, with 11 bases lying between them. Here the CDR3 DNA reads TGTGCCAGCAGTGCAGGCTTGGAGAATTCACCCCTCCACTTT. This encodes CASSAGLENSPLHF.

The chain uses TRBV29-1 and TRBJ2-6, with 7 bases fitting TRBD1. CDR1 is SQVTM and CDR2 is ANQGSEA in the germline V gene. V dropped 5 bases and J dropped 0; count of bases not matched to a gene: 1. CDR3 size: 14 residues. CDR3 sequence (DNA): TGCAGCGTTCCAGGGGGCTCTGGGGCCAACGTCCTGACTTTC. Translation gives CSVPGGSGANVLTF.

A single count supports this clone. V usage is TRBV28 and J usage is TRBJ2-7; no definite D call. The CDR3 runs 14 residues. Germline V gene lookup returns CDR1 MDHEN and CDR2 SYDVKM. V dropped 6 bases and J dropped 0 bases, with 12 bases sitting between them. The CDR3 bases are TGTGCCAGCAGCTTGAGACCCTACTCCTACGAGCAGTACTTC. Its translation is CASSLRPYSYEQYF.

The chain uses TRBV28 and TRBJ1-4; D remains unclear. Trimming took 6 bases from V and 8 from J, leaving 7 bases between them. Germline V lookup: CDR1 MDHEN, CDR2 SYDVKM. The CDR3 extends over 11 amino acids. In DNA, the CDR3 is TGTGCCAGCAGCGGAGGGGAAAAACTGTTTTTT. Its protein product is CASSGGEKLFF.

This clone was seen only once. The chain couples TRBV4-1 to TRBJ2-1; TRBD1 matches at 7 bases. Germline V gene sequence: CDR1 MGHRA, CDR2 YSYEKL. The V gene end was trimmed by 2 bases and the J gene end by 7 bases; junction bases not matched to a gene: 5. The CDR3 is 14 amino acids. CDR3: CASSQPTGKNEQFF. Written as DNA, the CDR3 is TGCGCCAGCAGCCAACCGACAGGGAAAAATGAGCAGTTCTTC.

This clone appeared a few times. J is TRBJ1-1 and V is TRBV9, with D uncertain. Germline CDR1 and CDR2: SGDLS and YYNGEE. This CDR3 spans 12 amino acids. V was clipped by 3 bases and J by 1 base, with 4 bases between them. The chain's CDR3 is CASSGGNTEAFF. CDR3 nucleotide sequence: TGTGCCAGCAGCGGGGGGAACACTGAAGCTTTCTTT.

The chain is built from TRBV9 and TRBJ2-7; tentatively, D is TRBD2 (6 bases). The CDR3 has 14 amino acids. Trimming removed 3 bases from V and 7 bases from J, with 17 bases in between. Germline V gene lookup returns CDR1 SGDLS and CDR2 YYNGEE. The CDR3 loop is CASSAGSRTTEQYF. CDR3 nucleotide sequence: TGTGCCAGCAGCGCCGGGAGCAGGACAACAGAGCAGTACTTC.

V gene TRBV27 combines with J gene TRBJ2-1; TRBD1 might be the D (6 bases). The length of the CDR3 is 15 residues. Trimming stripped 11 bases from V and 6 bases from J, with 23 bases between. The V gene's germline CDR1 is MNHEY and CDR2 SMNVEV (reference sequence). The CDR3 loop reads CAGHSGQLVPNEQFF. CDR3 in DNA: TGTGCCGGGCATTCGGGACAACTAGTCCCCAATGAGCAGTTCTTC.